One and the same sample provided the 25 T cell receptor beta chains below, sequenced in a study of human T cells and chemical hapten exposure. The time point was: patch test 1, 2 weeks after DPC sensitization. Documented treatment: therapeutic diphenylcyclopropenone sensitization with weekly scalp DPC. TCRdb processed the RACE reads anew with MiXCR; each CDR3 protein has one entry. The sample holds roughly 380,000 distinct CDR3 sequences; about 4.4% are singletons and the top ten take roughly 2.4%. The source was whole blood, collected in connection with sensitization to the hapten diphenylcyclopropenone (DPC). All receptors derive from a woman aged 45-60 years with alopecia areata. Some clones in this sample may be carry-over from other donors' samples.

In its sample, this clonotype was seen a few times. The chain couples TRBV20-1 to TRBJ1-5, with D tentatively TRBD1 (6 bases). The germline V and J ends were trimmed by 1 base and 5 bases, with 21 bases remaining between them. The germline gives CDR1 DFQATT, CDR2 SNEGSKA (reference sequence). This CDR3 has 17 amino acids. In DNA form, the CDR3 reads TGCAGTGCTAGAGTCCGGCGGGGGCGAGGGTACGATCAGCCCCAGCATTTT. Its protein product is CSARVRRGRGYDQPQHF.

This clonotype has more than one count but fewer than ten. The DNA for the CDR3 is TGTGCCAGCAGCCTGGACGTTACAGGGGTCACCGGGGAGCTGTTTTTT. This encodes CASSLDVTGVTGELFF. V is TRBV5-4 and J is TRBJ2-2; the match to TRBD1 covers 7 bases. CDR3 size: 16 residues. J lost 4 bases, V lost 4 bases, and 10 bases had no gene match. Germline values: CDR1 SGHNT, CDR2 YYREEE (reference sequence). The full variable domain, with the rest looked up from reference TRBV5-4 and TRBJ2-2, is ETGVTQSPTHLIKTRGQQVTLRCSSQSGHNTVSWYQQALGQGPQFIFQYYREEENGRGNFPPRFSGLQFPNYSSELNVNALELDDSALYLCASSLDVTGVTGELFFGEGSRLTVL.

The chain links TRBV7-9 to TRBJ2-1; 7 nucleotides align to TRBD2. Trimming at V came to 7 bases and at J to 1 base, leaving 10 bases not matched to a gene. Per the germline V gene, CDR1 is SEHNR and CDR2 is FQNEAQ (reference sequence). The CDR3 contains 16 residues. The CDR3 region is CASTPPSGKSYNEQFF. The CDR3 coding sequence is TGTGCCAGCACCCCCCCAAGCGGGAAATCCTACAATGAGCAGTTCTTC.

Worth noting for this clonotype: A much larger clone differs by one base, so this may be a read error. This sequence joins TRBV7-2 and TRBJ1-4; D gene uncertain. Germline V gene lookup returns CDR1 SGHTA and CDR2 FQGNSA. The CDR3 spans 16 residues. The CDR3 sequence: CDSSLVGSLPNEKLFF. Here the CDR3 DNA reads TGTGACAGCAGCTTAGTCGGTAGTCTACCGAATGAAAAACTGTTTTTT.

There are a few counts of this clonotype. The chain employs TRBV23-1 and TRBJ2-1; unclear D gene. TRBV23-1 is given ORF status, its function remaining uncertain. The V end lost 1 base, the J end lost 0 bases, and 13 bases lay between the germline ends. The CDR3 is 17 amino acids. CDR3 sequence (DNA): TGCGCCAGCAGTCAATTATCTCAGTGTTCCTCCTACAATGAGCAGTTCTTC. As protein: CASSQLSQCSSYNEQFF.

This clonotype was seen repeatedly, ten times or more. CDR3 in DNA: TGTGCCAGCAGCTTAGTATCTAGCGGGCCCACGGGGACGCAGTATTTT. It is translated as CASSLVSSGPTGTQYF. The V and J genes are TRBV7-9 and TRBJ2-3; 8 nucleotides line up with TRBD2. V lost 1 base and J lost 9; bases outside the gene matches: 12. The CDR3 runs to 16 residues. CDR1 is SEHNR, CDR2 FQNEAQ, per germline (reference sequence).

Many counts were recorded for this clonotype. The chain carries TRBV6-5 and TRBJ1-5, with a tentative D call TRBD1 (5 bases). V lost 4 bases and J 3 bases, leaving 10 bases between the germline ends. Germline V gene sequence: CDR1 MNHEY, CDR2 SVGAGI. The length of the CDR3 is 14 residues. The CDR3 region is CASSSPRDNQPQHF. The CDR3 nucleotides are TGTGCCAGCAGTTCCCCCAGGGACAATCAGCCCCAGCATTTT.

This clonotype was picked up many times. Here the CDR3 reads CSARRTSGGVIDTQYF. CDR3 in DNA: TGCAGCGCCCGAAGGACTAGCGGGGGGGTAATAGATACGCAGTATTTT. This sequence joins TRBV29-1 and TRBJ2-3; 15 bases are a match to TRBD2. V lost 7 bases, J lost 5 bases, and 10 bases stayed unmatched. There are 16 residues in the CDR3. Germline assignment: CDR1 SQVTM and CDR2 ANQGSEA.

In its sample, this clonotype was seen many times. The rearrangement joins TRBV4-3 to TRBJ2-7; TRBD1 is a possible D gene (6 bases). With 4 bases removed from V and 3 bases from J, the gap between germline ends came to 10 bases. Germline V gene lookup returns CDR1 LGHNA and CDR2 YSLEER. The CDR3 has 13 amino acids. The CDR3 loop reads CASSLEQGYEQYF. In nucleotides, the CDR3 is TGCGCCAGCAGCCTAGAACAGGGCTACGAGCAGTACTTC.

At least ten counts were recorded for this clonotype. V and J are TRBV7-2 and TRBJ1-2; D is ambiguous. The V and J ends lost 5 bases and 4 bases respectively, with 20 bases between them. Germline V gene sequence: CDR1 SGHTA, CDR2 FQGNSA. The length of the CDR3 is 16 residues. The DNA for the CDR3 is TGTGCCAGCAGCCTCACGGCCGGGCGGTATTCCTATGGCTACACCTTC. Amino acid sequence: CASSLTAGRYSYGYTF. Full variable domain (missing parts from reference TRBV7-2 and TRBJ1-2): GAGVSQSPSNKVTEKGKDVELRCDPISGHTALYWYRQSLGQGLEFLIYFQGNSAPDKSGLPSDRFSAERTGGSVSTLTIQRTQQEDSAVYLCASSLTAGRYSYGYTFGSGTRLTVV.

This clonotype was recorded many times. The chain joins TRBV7-2 to TRBJ2-7; 13 bases are shared with TRBD2. CDR3 length equals 15 residues. Per the germline V gene, CDR1 is SGHTA and CDR2 is FQGNSA. V shed 5 bases, J shed 2 bases, and the junction held 3 bases outside the gene matches. The CDR3 spells CASSHGTSGTYEQYF. The CDR3 DNA is TGTGCCAGCAGCCACGGGACTAGCGGGACCTACGAGCAGTACTTC.

This clonotype was observed a handful of times. V and J are TRBV5-5 and TRBJ1-1; unclear D gene. CDR1 SGHKS and CDR2 YYEKEE come from the germline V gene (reference sequence). Trimming left V 6 bases short and J 4 bases short, with 13 bases between. CDR3 length: 13 amino acids. CDR3 in amino acids: CASKSGVGTEAFF. CDR3 in DNA: TGTGCCAGCAAATCCGGTGTAGGCACTGAAGCTTTCTTT.

This clonotype occurred many times. One end of the junction varies from germline; a read error may be responsible. The V call is TRBV12-3 or TRBV12-4, the J call TRBJ1-4, with 11 bases matching TRBD1. The CDR3 loop spans 17 amino acids. Here the CDR3 reads CASSNGTGGKEGEKLFF. CDR3 DNA: TGTGCCAGCAGCAACGGGACAGGGGGAAAGGAGGGTGAAAAGCTGTTTTTT.

This clonotype came up a few times. The chain carries TRBV9 and TRBJ1-6, with D uncertain. This CDR3 has 15 residues. V lost 4 bases, J lost 5 bases, and 13 bases lay in between. Germline V CDR1 and CDR2: SGDLS, YYNGEE. CDR3 in DNA: TGTGCCAGCAGCCCATCTTGGCTTAATAATTCACCCCTCCACTTT. It translates to CASSPSWLNNSPLHF.

This clonotype has a count of ten or more. J is TRBJ1-2 and V is TRBV10-3, with unresolved D. V was shortened by 8 bases and J by 4 bases, with 8 bases between the two germline ends. CDR1 is ENHRY and CDR2 is SYGVKD in the germline V gene. The CDR3 is made up of 11 amino acids. For the CDR3, the DNA is TGTGCCATCGAGGCCAGCTATGGCTACACCTTC. Translation: CAIEASYGYTF.

The rearrangement links TRBV10-3 to TRBJ2-7; D call uncertain. The CDR3 runs to 15 residues. V was cut by 1 base and J by 2 bases, with 12 bases left in between. Germline CDR1 is ENHRY and CDR2 is SYGVKD. The CDR3 loop is CAISEYGEETYEQYF. CDR3 sequence (DNA): TGTGCCATCAGTGAGTATGGGGAAGAGACCTACGAGCAGTACTTC.

This clonotype was seen at least ten times. The rearrangement joins TRBV4-2 to TRBJ1-2; TRBD1 might be the D (5 bases). Per the germline V gene, CDR1 is LGHNA and CDR2 is YNFKEQ. V was trimmed by 0 bases and J by 5 bases, leaving 13 bases between them. The CDR3 totals 15 residues. The CDR3 sequence: CASSQEGQGYYGYTF. The CDR3, as DNA: TGTGCCAGCAGCCAAGAAGGGCAGGGCTATTATGGCTACACCTTC.

This clonotype showed up many times. The chain recombines TRBV12-3 or TRBV12-4 with TRBJ2-5; 7 nucleotides align to TRBD2. There are 14 residues in the CDR3. V shed 0 bases, J shed 5 bases, and the junction held 3 bases outside the gene matches. The CDR3 sequence: CASSLAGGMETQYF. The CDR3 nucleotides read TGTGCCAGCAGTTTAGCGGGGGGGATGGAGACCCAGTACTTC.

The chain carries TRBV5-4 and TRBJ1-5, with D perhaps TRBD1 (5 bases). Germline CDR1 SGHNT, CDR2 YYREEE (reference sequence). There are 14 residues in the CDR3. V gave up 9 bases and J gave up 3 bases, with 16 bases separating them. The CDR3 nucleotides are TGTGCCACCAAGGATAAGGGGAACAATCAGCCCCAGCATTTT. Translating it yields CATKDKGNNQPQHF.

This sequence joins TRBV20-1 and TRBJ2-3; 9 bases match TRBD2. Germline V gives CDR1 DFQATT, CDR2 SNEGSKA (reference sequence). This CDR3 is 15 amino acids long. V trimming: 1 base; J trimming: 1 base; junction bases outside the gene matches: 3. CDR3 protein: CSARVLAGGTDTQYF. The CDR3 DNA is TGCAGTGCTAGAGTCTTAGCGGGAGGCACAGATACGCAGTATTTT.

The chain is built from TRBV18 and TRBJ2-5; no clear D gene. The CDR3 runs to 14 residues. Trimming stripped 0 bases from V and 1 base from J, with 6 bases between. Per the germline V gene, CDR1 is KGHSH and CDR2 is LQKENI. CDR3 loop: CASSPPQVQETQYF. CDR3 sequence (DNA): TGTGCCAGCTCACCACCGCAGGTCCAAGAGACCCAGTACTTC.

The chain recombines TRBV11-2 with TRBJ2-3, with D hard to call. The germline V gene encodes CDR1 SGHAT and CDR2 FQNNGV. The CDR3 loop spans 15 amino acids. V lost 0 bases to trimming and J lost 1 base, with 8 bases between them. CDR3 nucleotide sequence: TGTGCCAGCAGCTTAGAGGCCCGTCGCACAGATACGCAGTATTTT. Translation: CASSLEARRTDTQYF.

This clonotype was counted at least ten times. Here the CDR3 DNA reads TGTGCCAGCAGTTACGGGGGGAACGGCTACACCTTC. This gives the protein CASSYGGNGYTF. The chain combines TRBV6-5 with TRBJ1-2, with a possible D match to TRBD1 (5 bases). Looked up from germline, CDR1 is MNHEY and CDR2 is SVGAGI. Trimming shortened V by 2 bases and J by 8 bases, and 9 bases separated the two germline ends. This CDR3 has 12 residues.

This clonotype was found many times. The chain recombines TRBV2 with TRBJ2-7; weak D call: TRBD2 (5 bases). CDR3 length: 12 residues. V dropped 3 bases and J dropped 5 bases, with 8 bases sitting between them. Germline assignment: CDR1 SNHLY and CDR2 FYNNEI. CDR3 residues: CASSDGGHEQYF. CDR3 nucleotides: TGTGCCAGCAGTGATGGAGGCCACGAGCAGTACTTC.

This clonotype was seen only a few times. The chain employs TRBV7-2 and TRBJ2-3; perhaps TRBD2 as D (6 bases). Trimming took 4 bases from V and 4 from J, leaving 21 bases between them. The CDR3 runs to 17 residues. Germline V gene sequence: CDR1 SGHTA, CDR2 FQGNSA. CDR3 sequence (DNA): TGTGCCAGCAGCTACCCCGGAGGGGCCAATACCCCAGATACGCAGTATTTT. Encoded protein: CASSYPGGANTPDTQYF.